Below, 25 T cell receptor beta chains from the same sample are listed, as sequenced in a study of blood T cells in healthy people across ages. Alongside a J-beta primer mix, a sample-barcoded 5' primer served in a second PCR lasting about 7 to 11 cycles. TCRdb reprocessed the 5' RACE reads via MiXCR and lists one record per CDR3 protein. Of about 930,000 distinct CDR3 sequences listed, almost 30% are singletons. These data also formed part of another study, on T cells of mothers and their children.

Sequencing was carried out using blood. All receptors come from a woman aged 40 to 50 in good health.

This clonotype was detected only a few times. V and J are TRBV5-4 and TRBJ2-7; D may match TRBD1 or TRBD2 (5 bases each). Germline V gives CDR1 SGHNT, CDR2 YYREEE (reference sequence). The CDR3 contains 16 residues. V shed 0 bases and J shed 4 bases, with 17 bases lying between them. This CDR3 reads CASSLVNGQGGYEQYF. The CDR3, as DNA: TGTGCCAGCAGCTTGGTCAACGGCCAGGGCGGGTACGAGCAGTACTTC.

This clonotype was seen more than once but under ten times. This may stem from a read error, because a much larger clone lies one nucleotide away. V usage is TRBV6-1 and J usage is TRBJ2-1; no clear D. The J call may be in error: the DNA end matches TRBJ2-7 better. There are 13 residues in the CDR3. Germline values: CDR1 MNHNS, CDR2 SASEGT. CDR3 nucleotides: TGTGCCAGCATACGGGTCTCCTACAATGAGCAGTACTTC. It specifies CASIRVSYNEQYF.

This clonotype was counted between two and nine times. The V and J genes are TRBV27 and TRBJ1-1; 7 bases line up with TRBD1. Trimming removed 0 bases from V and 11 bases from J; junction bases left unmatched: 12. The CDR3 totals 15 residues. Germline values: CDR1 MNHEY, CDR2 SMNVEV (reference sequence). CDR3 in DNA: TGTGCCAGCAGTTTATCAGGGGGCGTACTTAGGGGGGCTTTCTTT. It translates to CASSLSGGVLRGAFF.

The table lists this clonotype with a count of one. The V and J genes are TRBV28 and TRBJ1-2, with a weak D call TRBD1 (6 bases). The CDR3 covers 16 residues. V was cut by 2 bases and J by 4 bases, with 17 bases left in between. Per germline, CDR1 MDHEN and CDR2 SYDVKM. CDR3 amino acids: CASSLPWIRGGYGYTF. The CDR3 DNA reads as TGTGCCAGCAGTTTACCCTGGATCAGGGGCGGCTATGGCTACACCTTC.

This clonotype was seen repeatedly, ten times or more. CDR3 in DNA: TGCGCCAGCAGCTTCGACAGGTTAGAGCAGTTCTTC. Protein: CASSFDRLEQFF. J is TRBJ2-1 and V is TRBV5-1; possibly TRBD1 for D (6 bases). V shed 2 bases and J shed 10 bases, with 10 bases lying between them. The CDR3 is made up of 12 amino acids. Germline lookup yields CDR1 SGHRS and CDR2 YFSETQ.

This rearrangement joins TRBV28 to TRBJ2-5; D is unclear. The CDR3 is 13 amino acids. With 5 bases removed from V and 3 bases from J, the gap between germline ends came to 10 bases. The germline V gene has CDR1 MDHEN and CDR2 SYDVKM. In DNA form, the CDR3 reads TGTGCCAGCAGTGCCGATTTAAAAGAGACCCAGTACTTC. As protein: CASSADLKETQYF.

The gene calls are TRBV12-3 or TRBV12-4 and TRBJ1-2; a weak D match, TRBD1 (5 bases). CDR3 length equals 13 residues. Trimming pared 7 bases from V and 7 bases from J, leaving 16 bases between. The DNA of the CDR3 is TGTGCCAGCACCCTGGGGGGAAGCGGTGGCTACACCTTC. The encoded protein is CASTLGGSGGYTF.

This rearrangement joins TRBV7-2 to TRBJ1-2; the match to TRBD1 covers 8 bases. The ends lost 3 bases at V and 3 bases at J; junction bases unmatched: 9. There are 16 residues in the CDR3. The germline CDR1 and CDR2 sequences are SGHTA and FQGNSA. The CDR3 region has the DNA TGTGCCAGCAGCTTCGGGACAGGCCTTGGCGACTATGGCTACACCTTC. Its translation: CASSFGTGLGDYGYTF.

Of note for this clonotype: A read error may explain this, as a much larger clone is one base away. The gene calls are TRBV18 and TRBJ2-5; no firm D call. CDR1 is KGHSH and CDR2 is LQKENI in the germline V gene. CDR3 length: 12 amino acids. With 2 bases removed from V and 11 bases from J, the gap between germline ends came to 12 bases. CDR3 region: CASSPGRYKQYF. For the CDR3, the DNA is TGTGCCAGCTCACCAGGGCGCTACAAGCAGTACTTC.

Many counts were recorded for this clonotype. V usage is TRBV7-9 and J usage is TRBJ2-7; D is uncertain. This CDR3 region has 14 residues. V shed 6 bases and J shed 2 bases, with 14 bases lying between them. The germline V gene encodes CDR1 SEHNR and CDR2 FQNEAQ (reference sequence). CDR3 loop: CASSLGSPPYEQYF. CDR3 DNA sequence: TGTGCCAGCAGTTTGGGGTCCCCGCCCTACGAGCAGTACTTC.

This clonotype showed up just a few times. Written as DNA, the CDR3 is TGCGCCAGCAGCCAAGAAATGGACACTGAAGCTTTCTTT. Translation gives CASSQEMDTEAFF. The rearrangement uses TRBV4-3 and TRBJ1-1, with D hard to call. The CDR3 runs to 13 residues. With 0 bases removed from V and 3 bases from J, the gap between germline ends came to 5 bases. The germline gives CDR1 LGHNA, CDR2 YSLEER.

This clonotype was recorded many times. The chain uses TRBV28 and TRBJ1-2, with D perhaps TRBD1 (6 bases). Between the trimmed V and J ends, which lost 4 bases and 8 bases, there was a span of 14 bases. In germline, CDR1 is MDHEN, CDR2 SYDVKM. The CDR3 is 13 amino acids. CDR3 in DNA: TGTGCCAGCAGTTCACCAGGGGCGGGGGGCTACACCTTC. This codes for CASSSPGAGGYTF.

The rearrangement links TRBV28 to TRBJ1-5; D is perhaps TRBD1 (6 bases). Germline assignment: CDR1 MDHEN and CDR2 SYDVKM. The V end lost 6 bases, the J end lost 5 bases, and 11 bases lay between the germline ends. There are 13 residues in the CDR3. In nucleotides, the CDR3 is TGTGCCAGCAGGCTGACAGGCGATCAGCCCCAGCATTTT. This translates into CASRLTGDQPQHF.

The CDR3 spells CASSPRLSSTEAFF. The CDR3 DNA follows: TGTGCCAGCAGCCCCAGACTTAGTAGCACTGAAGCTTTCTTT. J is TRBJ1-1 and V is TRBV7-6; D gene ambiguous. The germline V gene has CDR1 SGHVS and CDR2 FNYEAQ. There are 14 residues in the CDR3. The germline V and J ends were trimmed by 5 bases and 4 bases, with 14 bases remaining between them.

V usage is TRBV20-1 and J usage is TRBJ2-3; 7 bases line up with TRBD2. The CDR3 length is 15 residues. In germline, CDR1 is DFQATT, CDR2 SNEGSKA (reference sequence). Trimming at V came to 2 bases and at J to 1 base, leaving 6 bases not matched to a gene. This CDR3 is CSARSGTTRTDTQYF. The CDR3 nucleotides read TGCAGTGCTAGATCCGGGACTACCCGCACAGATACGCAGTATTTT.

Only a few counts were recorded for this clonotype. A much larger clone is a single base away; this may be a read error. The chain uses TRBV20-1 and TRBJ2-4; 8 bases fit TRBD2. Germline lookup yields CDR1 DFQATT and CDR2 SNEGSKA (reference sequence). The CDR3 has 11 residues. CDR3 amino acids: CRARGGLVGYF. The DNA of the CDR3 is TGCAGGGCTAGAGGGGGACTAGTAGGGTACTTC.

The rearrangement uses TRBV12-3 or TRBV12-4 and TRBJ2-1; TRBD1 aligns across 7 bases. Trimming removed 6 bases from V and 8 bases from J; junction bases left unmatched: 16. This CDR3 is built from 16 residues. The DNA of the CDR3 is TGTGCCAGCAGCCCCGCAACGGGACAGTACCCGTATGAGCAGTTCTTC. Encoded protein: CASSPATGQYPYEQFF.

This clonotype was observed a handful of times. V is TRBV2 and J is TRBJ2-7; TRBD1 matches at 12 bases. Germline V lookup: CDR1 SNHLY, CDR2 FYNNEI. V shed 4 bases and J 6 bases; nucleotides not matched to a gene: 10. This CDR3 region has 16 residues. This CDR3 is CASSVGTGGAWGEQYF. The CDR3 coding sequence is TGTGCCAGCAGTGTTGGGACAGGGGGCGCCTGGGGCGAGCAGTACTTC.

The chain recombines TRBV5-1 with TRBJ2-7; D uncertain. The V end was cut by 0 bases, the J end by 4 bases, with 14 bases between. The germline V gene has CDR1 SGHRS and CDR2 YFSETQ. This CDR3 spans 15 amino acids. CDR3 amino acids: CASSLGTASDYEQYF. Here the CDR3 DNA reads TGCGCCAGCAGCTTGGGAACCGCCAGCGATTACGAGCAGTACTTC.

With regard to this clonotype: A read error may account for a junction end that differs from germline. The J gene is TRBJ1-6, the V gene TRBV6-2 or TRBV6-3; no clear D. This CDR3 has 12 amino acids. The V gene's germline CDR1 is MNHEY and CDR2 SVGEGT. CDR3 region: CASREQNSSLHF. The CDR3 nucleotides read TGTGCCAGCAGAGAACAGAATTCATCCCTCCACTTT.

This chain uses TRBV3-1 with TRBJ1-1; D gene unclear. CDR1 and CDR2 from the germline V gene are LGHDT and YNNKEL (reference sequence). The CDR3 sequence is 12 residues long. V was pared by 1 base and J by 8 bases, with 8 bases between. CDR3 loop: CASSQVSGEAFF. The CDR3 coding sequence is TGTGCCAGCAGCCAAGTTTCAGGAGAAGCTTTCTTT. Complete variable domain (other parts from reference TRBV3-1 and TRBJ1-1): DTAVSQTPKYLVTQMGNDKSIKCEQNLGHDTMYWYKQDSKKFLKIMFSYNNKELIINETVPNRFSPKSPDKAHLNLHINSLELGDSAVYFCASSQVSGEAFFGQGTRLTVV.

This clonotype was seen a handful of times. The chain is built from TRBV19 and TRBJ2-7, with D tentatively TRBD1 or TRBD2 (5 bases each). Looked up from germline, CDR1 is LNHDA and CDR2 is SQIVND (reference sequence). The ends were cut back, 4 bases at V and 3 bases at J, with 13 bases in the middle. The CDR3 length is 14 residues. DNA for the CDR3: TGTGCCAGTAGTACATGGGACCACGACTACGAGCAGTACTTC. The encoded protein is CASSTWDHDYEQYF. The variable domain in full, completed from reference TRBV19 and TRBJ2-7, reads DGGITQSPKYLFRKEGQNVTLSCEQNLNHDAMYWYRQDPGQGLRLIYYSQIVNDFQKGDIAEGYSVSREKKESFPLTVTSAQKNPTAFYLCASSTWDHDYEQYFGPGTRLTVT.

The genes are TRBV7-2 and TRBJ2-1, with D maybe TRBD2 (5 bases). The germline V and J ends were trimmed by 5 bases and 6 bases, with 8 bases remaining between them. Germline-derived CDR1 and CDR2 are SGHTA and FQGNSA. The CDR3 consists of 12 residues. CDR3 in DNA: TGTGCCAGCAGCGCCACTAGCAATGAGCAGTTCTTC. This translates into CASSATSNEQFF.

This clonotype turned up a few times. The genes are TRBV18 and TRBJ1-4; D remains unclear. This CDR3 is built from 14 residues. V was clipped by 2 bases and J by 4 bases, with 8 bases between them. Germline V gene lookup returns CDR1 KGHSH and CDR2 LQKENI. CDR3 bases: TGTGCCAGCTCACCAAGGCCCAATAATGAAAAACTGTTTTTT. Its protein product is CASSPRPNNEKLFF. The variable domain in full, with the rest retrieved from reference TRBV18 and TRBJ1-4, is NAGVMQNPRHLVRRRGQEARLRCSPMKGHSHVYWYRQLPEEGLKFMVYLQKENIIDESGMPKERFSAEFPKEGPSILRIQQVVRGDSAAYFCASSPRPNNEKLFFGSGTQLSVL.

In this sample, this clonotype turned up once. The junction does not match germline at one end; this may be a read error. The chain uses TRBV12-3 or TRBV12-4 and TRBJ1-4; D uncertain. This CDR3 is 12 amino acids long. CDR3 sequence reads: CASSSNNEKRFF. The CDR3 DNA is TGTGCCAGCAGTTCCAACAATGAAAAACGGTTTTTT.